The 14 T cell receptor beta chains reported below all come from one sample, sequenced in a study of T cells after yellow fever vaccination. Each CDR3 protein is one row after TCRdb ran MiXCR on the 5' RACE reads. The table lists 250,000 to 350,000 distinct CDR3 sequences, around 4.5% of them singletons. The specimen comprised PBMCs, sampled 15 days after the yellow fever booster vaccination. These receptors were obtained from a man aged 18-30 years who received the YFV17D yellow fever vaccine.

This clonotype was counted a few times. V is TRBV12-3 or TRBV12-4 and J is TRBJ1-1, with TRBD1 as a possible D gene (5 bases). Trimming stripped 3 bases from V and 4 bases from J, with 9 bases between. The CDR3 is 13 residues long. In DNA, the CDR3 is TGTGCCAGCAGTTTTCTGACAGCCACTGAAGCTTTCTTT. It is translated as CASSFLTATEAFF.

This clonotype was recorded a few times. The J gene is TRBJ2-4, the V gene TRBV11-2; D remains unclear. From germline, CDR1 is SGHAT and CDR2 FQNNGV. Trimming took off 0 bases at V and 6 bases at J, with 6 bases between the two ends. This CDR3 region has 13 residues. DNA for the CDR3: TGTGCCAGCAGCTTAGATTTGGGAAACATTCAGTACTTC. Translating it yields CASSLDLGNIQYF.

J is TRBJ2-3 and V is TRBV15, with 8 bases that match TRBD1. The CDR3 is 17 residues long. V shed 0 bases, J shed 4 bases, and the junction held 9 bases outside the gene matches. CDR1 is LNHNV, CDR2 YYDKDF, per germline (reference sequence). This CDR3 reads CATSRDLDPGGSDTQYF. The CDR3 bases are TGTGCCACCAGCAGAGACCTAGACCCAGGGGGCTCAGATACGCAGTATTTT.

This clonotype was detected many times. V and J are TRBV7-9 and TRBJ2-5, with TRBD1 matching 10 bases. V was pared by 3 bases and J by 5 bases, with 6 bases of the junction left unmatched. CDR3 length: 15 amino acids. Germline CDR1 is SEHNR and CDR2 is FQNEAQ (reference sequence). CDR3 sequence (DNA): TGTGCCAGCAGCTTGGTGACAGGGGGCGTTGAGACCCAGTACTTC. It yields the protein CASSLVTGGVETQYF.

The CDR3: CASSMGTAEEPQHF. Here the CDR3 DNA reads TGCGCCAGCAGCATGGGGACAGCCGAGGAGCCCCAGCATTTT. V gene TRBV5-1 combines with J gene TRBJ1-5, with 7 bases identical to TRBD1. The length of the CDR3 is 14 residues. V gave up 4 bases and J gave up 8 bases; unmatched junction bases: 9. Germline loops: CDR1 SGHRS, CDR2 YFSETQ.

There are many counts of this clonotype. V gene TRBV7-2 combines with J gene TRBJ1-1; 7 nucleotides agree with TRBD1. Germline V lookup: CDR1 SGHTA, CDR2 FQGNSA. The CDR3 length is 14 residues. The V gene end was trimmed by 6 bases and the J gene end by 3 bases; junction bases not matched to a gene: 7. CDR3 in DNA: TGTGCCAGCAGTTGGGGGACAGCCTACACTGAAGCTTTCTTT. As protein: CASSWGTAYTEAFF. Full variable domain (remainder filled in from reference TRBV7-2 and TRBJ1-1): GAGVSQSPSNKVTEKGKDVELRCDPISGHTALYWYRQSLGQGLEFLIYFQGNSAPDKSGLPSDRFSAERTGGSVSTLTIQRTQQEDSAVYLCASSWGTAYTEAFFGQGTRLTVV.

This clonotype was counted ten times or more. The V gene is TRBV15, the J gene TRBJ1-5; 9 bases line up with TRBD1. The CDR3 length is 15 residues. With 4 bases clipped from V and 2 bases from J, the junction kept 3 bases outside the gene matches. Per germline, CDR1 LNHNV and CDR2 YYDKDF (reference sequence). CDR3 nucleotide sequence: TGTGCCACCAGCAAGCGGACAGGGGGCAATCAGCCCCAGCATTTT. As protein: CATSKRTGGNQPQHF.

The chain combines TRBV7-9 with TRBJ2-6; D gene uncertain. The germline CDR1 and CDR2 sequences are SEHNR and FQNEAQ (reference sequence). This CDR3 is 13 amino acids long. Trimming removed 7 bases at V and 4 bases at J, with 8 bases between. CDR3 protein: CASTLGGANVLTF. As DNA, the CDR3 is TGTGCCAGCACCCTCGGCGGGGCCAACGTCCTGACTTTC.

This chain's CDR3 is CASSARGGETQYF. Here the CDR3 DNA reads TGTGCCAGCAGTGCCCGCGGGGGCGAGACCCAGTACTTC. The V and J genes are TRBV2 and TRBJ2-5, with D perhaps matching TRBD2 (7 bases). This CDR3 comprises 13 residues. The V gene's germline CDR1 is SNHLY and CDR2 FYNNEI. V was cut by 4 bases and J by 5 bases, with 11 bases left in between.

The chain couples TRBV7-9 to TRBJ2-4, with D possibly TRBD2 on 6 matching bases. This CDR3 spans 12 amino acids. Germline V CDR1 and CDR2: SEHNR, FQNEAQ (reference sequence). V was clipped by 5 bases and J by 5 bases, with 7 bases between them. In DNA form, the CDR3 reads TGTGCCAGCAGCCCGGGGGAAAACATTCAGTACTTC. Amino acids: CASSPGENIQYF.

The CDR3 sequence is CASRFTGSYGYTF. CDR3 nucleotides: TGTGCCAGCAGATTTACAGGGAGCTATGGCTACACCTTC. V usage is TRBV5-6 and J usage is TRBJ1-2, with a possible D match to TRBD1 (6 bases). This CDR3 spans 13 amino acids. V was shortened by 5 bases and J by 4 bases, with 12 bases between the two germline ends. CDR1 SGHDT and CDR2 YYEEEE come from the germline V gene.

This clonotype was seen a few times. The chain links TRBV30 to TRBJ1-6; TRBD1 matches at 8 bases. Looked up from germline, CDR1 is GTSNPN and CDR2 is SVGIG (reference sequence). V shed 4 bases, J shed 10 bases, and the junction held 9 bases outside the gene matches. This CDR3 region has 14 residues. CDR3 sequence (DNA): TGTGCCTGGATTACAGGGGGTCGGGACTCACCCCTCCACTTT. The encoded protein is CAWITGGRDSPLHF.

This clonotype has ten or more counts. This chain joins TRBV29-1 and TRBJ2-2; tentatively, D is TRBD1 or TRBD2 (5 bases each). V was trimmed by 7 bases and J by 0 bases, leaving 12 bases between them. Germline CDR1 is SQVTM and CDR2 is ANQGSEA. The CDR3 has 14 residues. The CDR3 sequence is CSAGGGPNTGELFF. The CDR3 DNA reads TGCAGCGCAGGTGGGGGACCGAACACCGGGGAGCTGTTTTTT.

This clonotype was recorded a few times. V is TRBV6-2 or TRBV6-3 and J is TRBJ2-2, with D maybe TRBD1 (5 bases). The CDR3 covers 15 residues. The V and J ends lost 7 bases and 1 base respectively, with 13 bases between them. Germline V CDR1 and CDR2: MNHEY, SVGEGT. The CDR3 spells CASTPWGGNTGELFF. The CDR3 nucleotides read TGTGCCAGCACCCCCTGGGGCGGGAACACCGGGGAGCTGTTTTTT.